This TCR beta chain was documented in a study of blood T cell repertoires in COVID-19. V trimming: 6 bases; J trimming: 5 bases; junction bases outside the gene matches: 6. The CDR3 is made up of 15 amino acids. Germline loops: CDR1 MDHEN, CDR2 SYDVKM. Recruited during active infection, patients (from Seattle) were subsequently followed longitudinally. Using immunoSEQ multiplex PCR, the repertoire was profiled, and TCRdb retains in-frame clones only, with some absent. The sample contains around 260,000 clones, around 82% of which appear only once. The chain combines TRBV28 with TRBJ1-4, with 10 bases aligning to TRBD1. The source is a person between 65 and 79 years old with COVID-19, enrolled during active disease. The sequenced material came from peripheral blood. CDR3 in amino acids: CASSPWDRGNEKLFF. Written as DNA, the CDR3 is TGTGCCAGCAGCCCGTGGGACAGGGGAAATGAAAAACTGTTTTTT.